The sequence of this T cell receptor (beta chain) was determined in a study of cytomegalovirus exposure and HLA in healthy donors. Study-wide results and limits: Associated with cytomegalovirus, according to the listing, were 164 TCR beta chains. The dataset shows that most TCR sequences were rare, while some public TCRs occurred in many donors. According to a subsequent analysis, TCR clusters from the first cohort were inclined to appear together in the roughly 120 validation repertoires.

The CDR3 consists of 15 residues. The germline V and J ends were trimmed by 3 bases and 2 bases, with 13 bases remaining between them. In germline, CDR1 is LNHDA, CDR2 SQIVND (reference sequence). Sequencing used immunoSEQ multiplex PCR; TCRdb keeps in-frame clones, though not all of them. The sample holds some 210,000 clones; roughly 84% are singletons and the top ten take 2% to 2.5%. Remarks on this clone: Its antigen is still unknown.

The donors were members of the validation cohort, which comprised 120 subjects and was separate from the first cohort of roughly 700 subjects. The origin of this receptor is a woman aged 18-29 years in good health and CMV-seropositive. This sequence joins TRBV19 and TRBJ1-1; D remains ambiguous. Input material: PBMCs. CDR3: CASSIGSGVNTEAFF. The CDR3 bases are TGTGCCAGTAGTATTGGATCGGGAGTCAACACTGAAGCTTTCTTT.